A selection of T cell receptor beta chains follows, all from one sample in a study of T cells after yellow fever vaccination. TCRdb passed the 5' RACE reads through MiXCR, listing each CDR3 protein once. The sample comprises 400,000 to 650,000 distinct CDR3 sequences, about a fifth of which are singletons, and 16% rests with the top ten. Sequencing was performed on PBMCs, taken 21 days after the first yellow fever vaccination. All receptors derive from a man between 18 and 35 years old who received the YFV17D yellow fever vaccine. Both conserved end residues are part of each CDR3. The order of the fields is V gene, clone size, J gene, D gene, CDR3 DNA, CDR3 protein. D genes are given only for firm matches. Clone sizes are given selectively: once, few, many, or a class where the clone is expanded.

V: TRBV7-2; size: many; J: TRBJ2-5; D: TRBD1; DNA: TGTGCCAGCAGCCCCTACAGGGGAGAGACCCAGTACTTC; CDR3: CASSPYRGETQYF
V: TRBV7-3; size: .; J: TRBJ2-2; D: TRBD1; DNA: TGTGCCAGCAGCTTAGTACAGGGGAGCACCGGGGAGCTGTTTTTT; CDR3: CASSLVQGSTGELFF
V: TRBV4-1; size: .; J: TRBJ1-4; D: .; DNA: TGCGCCAGCAGCCAAGATCATTGGGGGACTAATGAAAAACTGTTTTTT; CDR3: CASSQDHWGTNEKLFF
V: TRBV6-5; size: few; J: TRBJ1-6; D: .; DNA: TGTGCCAGCAGTTTCGCCCTTGGGGGTTCACCCCTCCACTTT; CDR3: CASSFALGGSPLHF
V: TRBV2; size: few; J: TRBJ2-7; D: .; DNA: TGTGCCAGCAACAAGGGATACTCCTACGAGCAGTACTTC; CDR3: CASNKGYSYEQYF
V: TRBV12-3/TRBV12-4; size: many; J: TRBJ2-4; D: TRBD2; DNA: TGTGCCAGCAGTTTTTTTGGGGGGGACATTCAGTACTTC; CDR3: CASSFFGGDIQYF
V: TRBV20-1; size: .; J: TRBJ2-3; D: .; DNA: TGCAGTGTTTCGTCGTACACAGATACGCAGTATTTT; CDR3: CSVSSYTDTQYF
V: TRBV7-6; size: .; J: TRBJ2-5; D: .; DNA: TGTGCCAGCAGTCCCACTCCAGGGGACCAGGGGACCCAGTACTTC; CDR3: CASSPTPGDQGTQYF
V: TRBV18; size: once; J: TRBJ1-4; D: .; DNA: TGTGCCAGCTCACCACAGACAGACTATAATGAAAAACTGTTTTTT; CDR3: CASSPQTDYNEKLFF
V: TRBV9; size: .; J: TRBJ2-3; D: TRBD1; DNA: TGTGCCAGCAGCGTAGTGGGCAGGGGGCGCGCAGATACGCAGTATTTT; CDR3: CASSVVGRGRADTQYF
V: TRBV20-1; size: few; J: TRBJ1-6; D: .; DNA: TGCAGTGCTCGCTCACAGGGTCGAAATTCACCCCTCCACTTT; CDR3: CSARSQGRNSPLHF
V: TRBV7-8; size: .; J: TRBJ2-2; D: .; DNA: TGTGCCAGCAGCTTAGGGCGCCGGGACAACACCGGGGAGCTGTTTTTT; CDR3: CASSLGRRDNTGELFF
V: TRBV12-3/TRBV12-4; size: .; J: TRBJ2-1; D: .; DNA: TGTGCCAGCAGTTTGCGGTCCAACAAGGGCAATGAGCAGTTCTTC; CDR3: CASSLRSNKGNEQFF
V: TRBV9; size: .; J: TRBJ2-7; D: TRBD1; DNA: TGTGCCAGCAGCGTAGGGACAGGTCCCTACGAGCAGTACTTC; CDR3: CASSVGTGPYEQYF
V: TRBV4-3; size: few; J: TRBJ1-5; D: .; DNA: TGCGCCAGCAGCTTCCGGGCGTCCCAGCCCCAGCATTTT; CDR3: CASSFRASQPQHF
V: TRBV2; size: .; J: TRBJ1-1; D: TRBD1; DNA: TGTGCCAGCAGTGGACAGGGGGCGGACACTGAAGCTTTCTTT; CDR3: CASSGQGADTEAFF
V: TRBV20-1; size: .; J: TRBJ1-1; D: .; DNA: TGCAGTGCTAGGGAGACAGTGAACACTGAAACTTTCTTT; CDR3: CSARETVNTETFF
V: TRBV7-3; size: many; J: TRBJ2-1; D: .; DNA: TGTGCCAGCAGCCTAAATCCTAGTGATGAGCAGTTCTTC; CDR3: CASSLNPSDEQFF
V: TRBV10-3; size: few; J: TRBJ1-5; D: TRBD1; DNA: TGTGCCAGTGGACAGGGAGGTTCGGTTGGCAATCAGCCCCAGCATTTT; CDR3: CASGQGGSVGNQPQHF
V: TRBV7-2; size: .; J: TRBJ2-6; D: TRBD2; DNA: TGTGCCAGCAGCTCTAGCGGCGTATCCGGGGCCAACGTCCTGACTTTC; CDR3: CASSSSGVSGANVLTF
V: TRBV12-3/TRBV12-4; size: .; J: TRBJ1-3; D: TRBD1; DNA: TGTGCCAGCAGCCGACAGGGGGTATCTGGAAACACCATATATTTT; CDR3: CASSRQGVSGNTIYF
V: TRBV7-6; size: few; J: TRBJ2-3; D: .; DNA: TGTGCCAGCAGCGCAAGACTGTCAGATACGCAGTATTTT; CDR3: CASSARLSDTQYF
V: TRBV7-9; size: .; J: TRBJ1-2; D: .; DNA: TGTGCCAGCAGCTTAAACCCGGGCCTCGGGGGCTACACCTTC; CDR3: CASSLNPGLGGYTF
V: TRBV20-1; size: .; J: TRBJ1-4; D: .; DNA: TGCAGTGCTATTCCTAGGCTAGGGGAGCGGGGTAATGAAAAACTGTTTTTT; CDR3: CSAIPRLGERGNEKLFF
V: TRBV4-2; size: .; J: TRBJ2-3; D: .; DNA: TGTGCCAGCAGCCCCCCAGTGGGGGGATCGGATACGCAGTATTTT; CDR3: CASSPPVGGSDTQYF
V: TRBV5-1; size: .; J: TRBJ1-4; D: TRBD1; DNA: TGCGCCAGCAAAATCGGGACAGGGAATGAAAAACTGTTTTTT; CDR3: CASKIGTGNEKLFF
V: TRBV28; size: .; J: TRBJ2-1; D: .; DNA: TGTGCCAGCAGTTCCCCCGGCGGGCGGTATGAGCAGTTCTTC; CDR3: CASSSPGGRYEQFF
V: TRBV4-2; size: .; J: TRBJ2-5; D: TRBD2; DNA: TGTGCCAGCAGCCAATCATCGGGGGGACTCGATTATTGGGAGACCCAGTACTTC; CDR3: CASSQSSGGLDYWETQYF
V: TRBV5-1; size: few; J: TRBJ2-1; D: .; DNA: TGCGCCAGCAGCTTGCCACAGAATAATGAGCAGTTCTTC; CDR3: CASSLPQNNEQFF
V: TRBV6-1; size: few; J: TRBJ2-7; D: .; DNA: TGTGCCAGCAGTGAGAGGGGTGGCTCCTACGAGCAGTACTTC; CDR3: CASSERGGSYEQYF
V: TRBV12-3/TRBV12-4; size: many; J: TRBJ2-3; D: .; DNA: TGTGCCAGCAGTGAGAATAGAAAGCAGTATTTT; CDR3: CASSENRKQYF
V: TRBV20-1; size: .; J: TRBJ1-2; D: .; DNA: TGCAGTGCTAGGCTCTGGCGCCCGAGTGGCTATGGCTACACCTTC; CDR3: CSARLWRPSGYGYTF
V: TRBV7-9; size: .; J: TRBJ2-2; D: .; DNA: TGTGCCAGCCCCGATCGACTTCGGAGCACCGGGGAGCTGTTTTTT; CDR3: CASPDRLRSTGELFF
V: TRBV6-6; size: .; J: TRBJ1-4; D: .; DNA: TGTGCCAGCAGTTTCCCCAGGGGACAAAAACTGTTTTTT; CDR3: CASSFPRGQKLFF
V: TRBV18; size: .; J: TRBJ2-3; D: .; DNA: TGTGCCAGCTCACCCCGGGGCAGACGGGGGGATACGCAGTATTTT; CDR3: CASSPRGRRGDTQYF